This TCR beta chain was identified in a study of CD8 T cells in ankylosing spondylitis. Study-level results: The authors found the disease-linked clones to be CD8+ and relatively rare in peripheral blood. In synovial fluid and blood from reactive arthritis, some motif variants were previously reported. Among TCR beta sequences, a motif of several highly homologous variants appeared characteristic of ankylosing spondylitis blood. Significant enrichment of disease-linked clones was reportedly seen in matched ankylosing spondylitis synovial fluid.

The CDR3 extends over 12 amino acids. Deletions cut 4 bases from V and 7 bases from J, with 12 bases between. Per germline, CDR1 SGHRS and CDR2 YFSETQ. TCRdb processed the 5' RACE reads anew with MiXCR; each CDR3 protein has one entry. The sample shows some 800,000 distinct CDR3 sequences, about 11% of them seen only once. As for this clonotype: The antigen is undetermined.

This receptor was taken from a male donor with ankylosing spondylitis. This chain connects TRBV5-1 to TRBJ2-7; no definite D call. The material sequenced was blood, either unsorted or a sorted T cell fraction (not recorded which). In DNA form, the CDR3 reads TGCGCCAGCAGCATTGGGGTGGGAGAGCAGTACTTC. Translated: CASSIGVGEQYF.